The rows below give T cell receptor beta chains drawn from one sample of a study of cytomegalovirus exposure and HLA in healthy donors. Clones were read by immunoSEQ multiplex PCR, and TCRdb kept only the in-frame ones, dropping some. The top ten clones hold 3.5% to 4% of a sample with about 190,000 clones, 81% of them seen once. The source material was PBMCs. The receptors were gathered from a man aged 45 to 65 in good health and CMV-seronegative. Both conserved end residues are part of each CDR3. The D gene is left open where the match is weak. The size of a clone is reported for some rows only, either as once, few or many, or as a class for expanded clones.

abundance: -; j_gene: TRBJ2-1; v_gene: TRBV1; d_gene: -; CDR3nt: TGCACCAGCAGCCAAGTTCTAAGCTCCTACAATGAGCAGTTCTTC; CDR3aa: CTSSQVLSSYNEQFF
abundance: -; j_gene: TRBJ2-7; v_gene: TRBV4-1; d_gene: TRBD1; CDR3nt: TGCGCCAGCAGTCGACAGGGGCTGGGATATGAGCAGTACTTC; CDR3aa: CASSRQGLGYEQYF
abundance: -; j_gene: TRBJ1-4; v_gene: TRBV6-5; d_gene: -; CDR3nt: TGTGCCAGCCGTTTGGGGGGACCTAATGAAAAACTGTTTTTT; CDR3aa: CASRLGGPNEKLFF
abundance: -; j_gene: TRBJ1-2; v_gene: TRBV13; d_gene: -; CDR3nt: TGTGCCAGCAGCTTAGGCGGGGAGGGTGGCTACACCTTC; CDR3aa: CASSLGGEGGYTF
abundance: -; j_gene: TRBJ1-1; v_gene: TRBV9; d_gene: TRBD1; CDR3nt: TGTGCCAGCAGCGCGAGCCCAGACAGGGGGCAAGCTTTCTTT; CDR3aa: CASSASPDRGQAFF
abundance: -; j_gene: TRBJ1-5; v_gene: TRBV2; d_gene: TRBD1; CDR3nt: TGTGCCAGCAGTGGACCCTTGGGACAGGGGGCGAATCAGCCCCAGCATTTT; CDR3aa: CASSGPLGQGANQPQHF
abundance: -; j_gene: TRBJ1-2; v_gene: TRBV2; d_gene: -; CDR3nt: TGTGCCAGCAGTGAAGCTGAAGCAGGGGATGGCTACACCTTC; CDR3aa: CASSEAEAGDGYTF
abundance: once; j_gene: TRBJ2-7; v_gene: TRBV5-4; d_gene: TRBD1; CDR3nt: TGTGCCAGCAGCGGGGGGGACAGGGGGGAAGTCGAGCAGTACTTC; CDR3aa: CASSGGDRGEVEQYF
abundance: -; j_gene: TRBJ1-5; v_gene: TRBV28; d_gene: -; CDR3nt: TGTGCCAGCAACTTTATACCGCGCAATCAGCCCCAGCATTTT; CDR3aa: CASNFIPRNQPQHF
abundance: -; j_gene: TRBJ1-2; v_gene: TRBV6-1; d_gene: TRBD1; CDR3nt: TGTGCCACCCGGGACAGGGGGCGAAGTGAGGTCTCCTACACCTTC; CDR3aa: CATRDRGRSEVSYTF
abundance: few; j_gene: TRBJ1-1; v_gene: TRBV5-6; d_gene: TRBD1; CDR3nt: TGTGCCAGCAGCCCCTGGGACAGGGAACTTTTCTTT; CDR3aa: CASSPWDRELFF
abundance: -; j_gene: TRBJ2-2; v_gene: TRBV18; d_gene: -; CDR3nt: TGTGCCAGCTCACCAAACGTTCTAAACACCGGGGAGCTGTTTTTT; CDR3aa: CASSPNVLNTGELFF
abundance: -; j_gene: TRBJ2-3; v_gene: TRBV6-1; d_gene: -; CDR3nt: TGTGCCAGCAGCCAACTCACAGATACGCAGTATTTT; CDR3aa: CASSQLTDTQYF
abundance: once; j_gene: TRBJ2-3; v_gene: TRBV7-3; d_gene: TRBD2; CDR3nt: TGTGCCAGCAGCTTACAGCCCCGTTTAGCGGGAGGCACAGATACGCAGTATTTT; CDR3aa: CASSLQPRLAGGTDTQYF
abundance: once; j_gene: TRBJ1-3; v_gene: TRBV27; d_gene: -; CDR3nt: TGTGCCAGCAGTTTTACGGGGTCGGACACCATATATTTT; CDR3aa: CASSFTGSDTIYF
abundance: -; j_gene: TRBJ2-7; v_gene: TRBV19; d_gene: -; CDR3nt: TGTGCCAGTAGTATTGGGCAAACAGGGACTACGGAGCAGTACTTC; CDR3aa: CASSIGQTGTTEQYF
abundance: once; j_gene: TRBJ2-7; v_gene: TRBV7-8; d_gene: TRBD2; CDR3nt: TGTGCCAGCAGCCGGGGGGGGTCCTACGAGCAGTACTTC; CDR3aa: CASSRGGSYEQYF
abundance: -; j_gene: TRBJ2-7; v_gene: TRBV5-5; d_gene: TRBD2; CDR3nt: TGTGCCAGCAGCTTAAGTAGCGGGGGCTCCTACGAGCAGTACTTC; CDR3aa: CASSLSSGGSYEQYF
abundance: -; j_gene: TRBJ2-7; v_gene: TRBV7-6; d_gene: TRBD2; CDR3nt: TGTGCCAGCAGCTTAGGGCGGGGGGGCCCAGACGAGCAGTACTTC; CDR3aa: CASSLGRGGPDEQYF
abundance: -; j_gene: TRBJ2-1; v_gene: TRBV27; d_gene: -; CDR3nt: TGTGCCAGCAGTTTATCGTGGGGCGGGGAGGTTGAGCAGTTCTTC; CDR3aa: CASSLSWGGEVEQFF
abundance: once; j_gene: TRBJ2-6; v_gene: TRBV7-3; d_gene: TRBD1; CDR3nt: TGTGCCAGCAGCTTAAGCGGGCAGGGGGCGCTGGGGGCCAACGTCCTGACTTTC; CDR3aa: CASSLSGQGALGANVLTF
abundance: -; j_gene: TRBJ1-4; v_gene: TRBV2; d_gene: -; CDR3nt: TGTGCCAGCAGTGTCGGGTACCGTGAAAAACTGTTTTTT; CDR3aa: CASSVGYREKLFF
abundance: -; j_gene: TRBJ2-7; v_gene: TRBV15; d_gene: -; CDR3nt: TGTGCCACCAGCAGAGCCGGGACAACCACCTACGAGCAGTACTTC; CDR3aa: CATSRAGTTTYEQYF
abundance: few; j_gene: TRBJ1-5; v_gene: TRBV4-3; d_gene: -; CDR3nt: TGCGCCAGCAGCCAAGAAATGGGGCTTAGCAATCAGCCCCAGCATTTT; CDR3aa: CASSQEMGLSNQPQHF
abundance: -; j_gene: TRBJ1-2; v_gene: TRBV27; d_gene: -; CDR3nt: TGTGCCAGCAGTTTATCGAGGACCGGGGGAGGGGACTATGGCTACACCTTC; CDR3aa: CASSLSRTGGGDYGYTF
abundance: few; j_gene: TRBJ2-1; v_gene: TRBV5-4; d_gene: TRBD2; CDR3nt: TGTGCCAGCAGCCCGAGCGGGGGGGCCGGTAGAGAGCAGTTCTTC; CDR3aa: CASSPSGGAGREQFF
abundance: -; j_gene: TRBJ2-7; v_gene: TRBV7-9; d_gene: TRBD1; CDR3nt: TGTGCCAGCAGTCATACACAGGGGCCAGGGTACTACGAGCAGTACTTC; CDR3aa: CASSHTQGPGYYEQYF
abundance: once; j_gene: TRBJ2-3; v_gene: TRBV10-3; d_gene: TRBD2; CDR3nt: TGTGCCATCAGCAAACTAGCGGGGGCTAGCACAGATACGCAGTATTTT; CDR3aa: CAISKLAGASTDTQYF
abundance: -; j_gene: TRBJ2-7; v_gene: TRBV4-1; d_gene: TRBD2; CDR3nt: TGCGCCAGCAGCCAAGAGGGGGGGAGGGTGGGGGTAATCGAGCAGTACTTC; CDR3aa: CASSQEGGRVGVIEQYF
abundance: -; j_gene: TRBJ1-2; v_gene: TRBV2; d_gene: -; CDR3nt: TGTGCCAGCAGTGAAGCCCCGCAGGGTATGGCTGGCTACACCTTC; CDR3aa: CASSEAPQGMAGYTF
abundance: -; j_gene: TRBJ2-7; v_gene: TRBV18; d_gene: TRBD1; CDR3nt: TGTGCCAGCTCACCCCGACAGGGGACCTACGAGCAGTACTTC; CDR3aa: CASSPRQGTYEQYF
abundance: -; j_gene: TRBJ2-7; v_gene: TRBV27; d_gene: -; CDR3nt: TGTGCCAGCAGTCCGGGTGGGGGGTTCGGCGAGCAGTACTTC; CDR3aa: CASSPGGGFGEQYF
abundance: -; j_gene: TRBJ2-3; v_gene: TRBV4-1; d_gene: TRBD2; CDR3nt: TGCGCCAGCAGTCCCCGCGGGGGGCCCACAGATACGCAGTATTTT; CDR3aa: CASSPRGGPTDTQYF
abundance: -; j_gene: TRBJ2-2; v_gene: TRBV2; d_gene: TRBD2; CDR3nt: TGTGCCAGCAAAGGTCCTTCTAGCGGGGGGGGGATCGGGGAGCTGTTTTTT; CDR3aa: CASKGPSSGGGIGELFF
abundance: -; j_gene: TRBJ2-3; v_gene: TRBV7-6; d_gene: -; CDR3nt: TGTGCCAGCAGCTTAGGAGGCGTACCAGATACGCAGTATTTT; CDR3aa: CASSLGGVPDTQYF
abundance: once; j_gene: TRBJ2-3; v_gene: TRBV5-1; d_gene: -; CDR3nt: TGCGCCAGCAGTTCCAACCCCGCGGATACCACAGATACGCAGTATTTT; CDR3aa: CASSSNPADTTDTQYF
abundance: -; j_gene: TRBJ2-7; v_gene: TRBV7-2; d_gene: TRBD1; CDR3nt: TGTGCCAGCAGCTTATTCGGACCCGGACAGGGATACTACGAGCAGTACTTC; CDR3aa: CASSLFGPGQGYYEQYF
abundance: -; j_gene: TRBJ2-1; v_gene: TRBV6-5; d_gene: -; CDR3nt: TGTGCCAGCTGGGGGCCAGACAATGAGCAGTTCTTC; CDR3aa: CASWGPDNEQFF
abundance: few; j_gene: TRBJ1-5; v_gene: TRBV27; d_gene: -; CDR3nt: TGTGCCAGCAGTTTATGGGGGGGCGTCAATCAGCCCCAGCATTTT; CDR3aa: CASSLWGGVNQPQHF
abundance: -; j_gene: TRBJ2-1; v_gene: TRBV9; d_gene: -; CDR3nt: TGTGCCAGCAGCGTTGTCGGACAGCTAACTGAGCAGTTCTTC; CDR3aa: CASSVVGQLTEQFF
abundance: few; j_gene: TRBJ2-1; v_gene: TRBV27; d_gene: TRBD1; CDR3nt: TGTGCCAGCGCCGTTATGACAGGGGTCGAGCAGTTCTTC; CDR3aa: CASAVMTGVEQFF
abundance: -; j_gene: TRBJ2-3; v_gene: TRBV15; d_gene: -; CDR3nt: TGTGCCACCAGCAGAGGAGATGGCACAGATACGCAGTATTTT; CDR3aa: CATSRGDGTDTQYF
abundance: -; j_gene: TRBJ1-1; v_gene: TRBV7-9; d_gene: TRBD1; CDR3nt: TGTTCCAGCAGCTTCTCAGGGGGAAACACTGAAGCTTTCTTT; CDR3aa: CSSSFSGGNTEAFF
abundance: -; j_gene: TRBJ2-7; v_gene: TRBV6-5; d_gene: -; CDR3nt: TGTGCCAGCAGTTACTACGGGTCCCCGATGTTCGAGCAGTACTTC; CDR3aa: CASSYYGSPMFEQYF
abundance: once; j_gene: TRBJ2-5; v_gene: TRBV9; d_gene: -; CDR3nt: TGTGCCAGCAGCGTTCAGGATCGGGACTACCAAGAGACCCAGTACTTC; CDR3aa: CASSVQDRDYQETQYF
abundance: -; j_gene: TRBJ2-6; v_gene: TRBV18; d_gene: TRBD1; CDR3nt: TGTGCCAGCTCACTCGGGACAGGAAGTAACGTCCTGACTTTC; CDR3aa: CASSLGTGSNVLTF
abundance: -; j_gene: TRBJ2-7; v_gene: TRBV4-3; d_gene: TRBD1; CDR3nt: TGCGCCAGCAGCCACCATATCGTGACAGGGGTCTACGAGCAGTACTTC; CDR3aa: CASSHHIVTGVYEQYF
abundance: -; j_gene: TRBJ2-1; v_gene: TRBV7-9; d_gene: -; CDR3nt: TGTGCCAGCAGCTCATCAACAGGTGAGCAGTTCTTC; CDR3aa: CASSSSTGEQFF
abundance: -; j_gene: TRBJ2-7; v_gene: TRBV6-5; d_gene: -; CDR3nt: TGTGCCATCAGTGAGGTTGCAACCCCCTACGAGCAGTACTTC; CDR3aa: CAISEVATPYEQYF
abundance: -; j_gene: TRBJ1-6; v_gene: TRBV6-5; d_gene: TRBD1; CDR3nt: TGTGCCAGCAGCCGACCCGAGGGGGCTTCACCCCTCCACTTT; CDR3aa: CASSRPEGASPLHF
abundance: -; j_gene: TRBJ2-1; v_gene: TRBV27; d_gene: TRBD1; CDR3nt: TGTGCCAGCAAAGACGGACAGGGCAATGAGCAGTTCTTC; CDR3aa: CASKDGQGNEQFF
abundance: -; j_gene: TRBJ1-4; v_gene: TRBV5-6; d_gene: -; CDR3nt: TGTGCCAGCAGCTTGGTCGGAGTTGGGGAAAAACTGTTTTTT; CDR3aa: CASSLVGVGEKLFF